The sequence of this T cell receptor (beta chain) was determined in a study of shared clonotypes between healthy human individuals. Only in-frame clones appear in the TCRdb table, and some are missing; sequencing was by immunoSEQ multiplex PCR. This sample has some 580,000 clones; more than 95% occur once, and the top ten carry approximately 0.057%. V lost 6 bases and J 3 bases, leaving 18 bases between the germline ends. The CDR3 length is 15 residues. Germline V gives CDR1 SGHRS, CDR2 YFSETQ. The genes are TRBV5-1 and TRBJ2-5; D possibly corresponds to TRBD1 (6 bases). Input material: naive CD4+ T cells sorted from blood. Subset specified: CD45RA+ positively selected. The receptor's source is a woman in her twenties or thirties in good health. DNA for the CDR3: TGCGCCAGCACCGCGACAGGAAGAGACAAAGAGACCCAGTACTTC. Translated: CASTATGRDKETQYF.